A single sample gave rise to the 23 T cell receptor beta chains below, sequenced in a study of T cell changes during pregnancy in multiple sclerosis. Profiling relied on immunoSEQ multiplex PCR, and the TCRdb table lists in-frame clones only, not all of them. The profile shows fewer than 30,000 clones, more than 80% of them singletons. This sample comprised CD8+ T cells from peripheral blood mononuclear cells, obtained before pregnancy. All receptors derive from a female donor with multiple sclerosis, enrolled in a pregnancy study.

The V call is TRBV29-1, the J call TRBJ1-2; 9 bases align to TRBD1. Trimming cost V 4 bases and J 4 bases; bases outside gene matches: 4. Germline lookup yields CDR1 SQVTM and CDR2 ANQGSEA. The CDR3 contains 13 residues. CDR3 protein: CSVAGQGPYGYTF. The CDR3 DNA is TGCAGCGTTGCGGGACAGGGACCCTATGGCTACACCTTC.

The chain has TRBV6-5 and TRBJ1-5; unclear D gene. The CDR3 totals 13 residues. The V end lost 8 bases, the J end lost 5 bases, and 13 bases lay between the germline ends. Germline V gene sequence: CDR1 MNHEY, CDR2 SVGAGI. The CDR3 reads CASGESPYQPQHF. The CDR3 DNA is TGTGCCAGCGGAGAGAGCCCTTATCAGCCCCAGCATTTT.

This clone occurred once. This sequence joins TRBV27 and TRBJ1-5, with D possibly being TRBD1 (5 bases). CDR1 is MNHEY, CDR2 SMNVEV, per germline (reference sequence). The V end lost 7 bases, the J end lost 7 bases, and 14 bases lay between the germline ends. CDR3 length: 13 residues. In DNA form, the CDR3 reads TGTGCCAGCAATTCCGGGGGGAACCAGCCCCAGCATTTT. It codes for CASNSGGNQPQHF.

The rearrangement links TRBV27 to TRBJ1-2, with D unclear. V shed 3 bases and J shed 6 bases, with 11 bases lying between them. CDR1 and CDR2 (germline): MNHEY, SMNVEV (reference sequence). This CDR3 comprises 13 residues. The CDR3 here is CASSFFGGNGYTF. Here the CDR3 DNA reads TGTGCCAGCAGTTTCTTCGGCGGGAATGGCTACACCTTC.

The V call is TRBV4-2, the J call TRBJ1-1; D gene ambiguous. Trimming cost V 0 bases and J 3 bases, with 11 bases left between them. In germline, CDR1 is LGHNA, CDR2 YNFKEQ. The CDR3 consists of 15 residues. The CDR3: CASSQDGVGDTEAFF. CDR3 coding DNA: TGTGCCAGCAGCCAAGATGGAGTCGGGGACACTGAAGCTTTCTTT.

The chain carries TRBV6-5 and TRBJ1-3; tentatively, D is TRBD1 (6 bases). The germline gives CDR1 MNHEY, CDR2 SVGAGI. The CDR3 is made up of 15 amino acids. V lost 5 bases to trimming and J lost 5 bases, with 16 bases between them. CDR3 sequence reads: CASSLNRDLRNTIYF. The CDR3 region has the DNA TGTGCCAGCAGTCTCAACAGGGACCTCAGAAACACCATATATTTT.

The V call is TRBV19, the J call TRBJ2-3; D not resolved. This CDR3 region has 13 residues. The V end lost 6 bases, the J end lost 6 bases, and 13 bases lay between the germline ends. Germline CDR1 reads LNHDA; CDR2 reads SQIVND (reference sequence). The CDR3 reads CASSRRTGDTQYF. The CDR3 DNA is TGTGCCAGTAGCCGGAGAACTGGGGATACGCAGTATTTT.

This rearrangement joins TRBV4-1 to TRBJ1-1, with TRBD1 as a possible D gene (6 bases). CDR1 is MGHRA, CDR2 YSYEKL, per germline. Trimming took 3 bases from V and 5 from J, leaving 13 bases between them. The CDR3 covers 14 residues. The chain's CDR3 is CASSQEGGPTEAFF. In nucleotides, the CDR3 is TGCGCCAGCAGCCAGGAGGGGGGGCCTACTGAAGCTTTCTTT.

The chain uses TRBV15 and TRBJ2-1, with D unclear. Germline V gene data show CDR1 as LNHNV and CDR2 as YYDKDF (reference sequence). The length of the CDR3 is 14 residues. V gave up 2 bases and J gave up 4 bases, with 9 bases separating them. The CDR3 sequence is CATSRSTSYNEQFF. The CDR3 DNA sequence: TGTGCCACCAGCAGATCCACCAGTTACAATGAGCAGTTCTTC.

The rearrangement uses TRBV30 and TRBJ2-1; D remains unclear. V lost 0 bases to trimming and J lost 0 bases, with 9 bases between them. In germline, CDR1 is GTSNPN, CDR2 SVGIG (reference sequence). The CDR3 has 15 amino acids. Here the CDR3 reads CAWSVASASYNEQFF. Written as DNA, the CDR3 is TGTGCCTGGAGTGTAGCCAGCGCCTCCTACAATGAGCAGTTCTTC.

The chain carries TRBV19 and TRBJ2-3; 8 bases agree with TRBD1. This CDR3 is built from 14 residues. Trimming at V came to 7 bases and at J to 2 bases, leaving 5 bases not matched to a gene. Germline lookup yields CDR1 LNHDA and CDR2 SQIVND (reference sequence). CDR3 coding DNA: TGTGCCAGTAAGCAGGGGGCTGTCACAGATACGCAGTATTTT. This gives the protein CASKQGAVTDTQYF.

V usage is TRBV6-6 and J usage is TRBJ2-5, with 12 bases matching TRBD1. CDR3 length: 16 residues. Looked up from germline, CDR1 is MNHNY and CDR2 is SVGAGI (reference sequence). V dropped 5 bases and J dropped 5; count of bases not matched to a gene: 9. CDR3 residues: CASSRDRGLLMETQYF. The CDR3 nucleotides are TGTGCCAGCAGTCGGGACAGGGGGCTTTTGATGGAGACCCAGTACTTC.

This sequence joins TRBV4-3 and TRBJ2-2, with 7 bases aligning to TRBD1. After removal of 0 bases from V and 6 bases from J, the junction contained 10 bases not matched to a gene. In germline, CDR1 is LGHNA, CDR2 YSLEER. The length of the CDR3 is 17 residues. CDR3 DNA sequence: TGCGCCAGCAGCCAAGATCGAGCGACAGGGTATTCCGGGGAGCTGTTTTTT. It codes for CASSQDRATGYSGELFF.

This clone turned up a few times. V usage is TRBV28 and J usage is TRBJ2-2, with 7 positions matching TRBD2. There are 14 residues in the CDR3. Trimming took 7 bases from V and 5 from J; bases not matched to a gene: 7. Germline CDR1 MDHEN, CDR2 SYDVKM. CDR3 nucleotide sequence: TGTGCCAGCACCACTGGCGGGGGAACCGGGGAGCTGTTTTTT. Its protein product is CASTTGGGTGELFF. Combining the CDR3 with reference TRBV28 and TRBJ2-2 gives the whole variable domain DVKVTQSSRYLVKRTGEKVFLECVQDMDHENMFWYRQDPGLGLRLIYFSYDVKMKEKGDIPEGYSVSREKKERFSLILESASTNQTSMYLCASTTGGGTGELFFGEGSRLTVL.

This chain links TRBV6-1 with TRBJ1-1; 10 bases agree with TRBD1. CDR3 length: 12 residues. Germline trimming cut 7 bases from V and 11 bases from J; bases unmatched to any gene: 7. Looked up from germline, CDR1 is MNHNS and CDR2 is SASEGT. This chain's CDR3 is CASMGMDRGAFF. In nucleotides, the CDR3 is TGTGCCAGCATGGGTATGGACAGGGGGGCTTTCTTT.

This clone has only one observation. The chain uses TRBV4-2 and TRBJ1-1; unclear D gene. The length of the CDR3 is 15 residues. Germline V CDR1 and CDR2: LGHNA, YNFKEQ. V gave up 6 bases and J gave up 2 bases, with 16 bases separating them. CDR3 DNA sequence: TGTGCCAGCAGGCTAACTGGAACGGGAAACACTGAAGCTTTCTTT. As protein: CASRLTGTGNTEAFF.

This clone was found once. V usage is TRBV27 and J usage is TRBJ2-1; the D is unclear. The CDR3 runs 13 residues. V was clipped by 7 bases and J by 7 bases, with 14 bases between them. Germline lookup yields CDR1 MNHEY and CDR2 SMNVEV (reference sequence). The CDR3 nucleotides are TGTGCCAGCACCCTATGGAAGACAAATGAGCAGTTCTTC. It yields the protein CASTLWKTNEQFF.

The genes are TRBV30 and TRBJ2-5; 7 bases match TRBD2. J lost 4 bases, V lost 5 bases, and 4 bases had no gene match. Germline CDR1 reads GTSNPN; CDR2 reads SVGIG (reference sequence). This CDR3 contains 12 residues. The CDR3 loop is CAWLGGLETQYF. DNA for the CDR3: TGTGCCTGGCTGGGAGGGCTAGAGACCCAGTACTTC.

This chain links TRBV4-2 with TRBJ2-7; TRBD2 agrees at 7 bases. Losses at the gene ends were 4 bases for V and 2 bases for J; bases not matched to a gene: 14. CDR1 is LGHNA, CDR2 YNFKEQ, per germline. This CDR3 is built from 17 residues. This CDR3 is CASSPQLGREWTYEQYF. The CDR3 DNA is TGTGCCAGCAGCCCCCAGCTCGGGCGGGAGTGGACCTACGAGCAGTACTTC.

The chain joins TRBV27 to TRBJ2-3; tentative D call: TRBD2 (6 bases). Germline CDR1 MNHEY, CDR2 SMNVEV (reference sequence). The CDR3 contains 13 residues. Trimming removed 9 bases at V and 4 bases at J, with 14 bases between. For the CDR3, the DNA is TGTGCCAGTATGGACTATGGGGCAGATACGCAGTATTTT. This sequence encodes CASMDYGADTQYF.

In this sample, this clone turned up once. The chain couples TRBV6-6 to TRBJ1-5, with TRBD1 matching 7 bases. This CDR3 is 14 amino acids long. V dropped 9 bases and J dropped 2; count of bases not matched to a gene: 7. Per the germline V gene, CDR1 is MNHNY and CDR2 is SVGAGI (reference sequence). CDR3 region: CASTQGVGNQPQHF. CDR3 nucleotides: TGTGCCAGTACCCAGGGGGTTGGCAATCAGCCCCAGCATTTT.

This sequence joins TRBV6-6 and TRBJ2-1, with no clear D. V dropped 6 bases and J dropped 7 bases, with 10 bases sitting between them. The germline V gene has CDR1 MNHNY and CDR2 SVGAGI (reference sequence). The CDR3 has 12 residues. The CDR3 nucleotides read TGTGCCAGCAGCCTACCGAGGAATGAGCAGTTCTTC. It specifies CASSLPRNEQFF.

This clone has only one observation. The V gene is TRBV5-6, the J gene TRBJ2-1; a possible D gene is TRBD1 (6 bases). CDR1 and CDR2 from the germline V gene are SGHDT and YYEEEE. The CDR3 contains 14 residues. The V end lost 2 bases, the J end lost 7 bases, and 13 bases lay between the germline ends. The CDR3 reads CASSFAGDENEQFF. Here the CDR3 DNA reads TGTGCCAGCAGCTTCGCAGGGGATGAGAATGAGCAGTTCTTC.